Detailed here is one T cell receptor (beta chain). No antigen is known for it. This sample is part of a study of shared clonotypes between healthy human individuals. Study-wide findings and caveats: As a rule, naive subsets had a larger estimated richness than memory subsets.

CD45RO-negative cells were positively selected for CCR7, leaving out terminally differentiated effector memory CD45RA+ cells. The study drew its donors from healthy HIV-negative adults without recent acute infections or vaccinations. Between the trimmed V and J ends, which lost 3 bases and 1 base, there was a span of 9 bases. Looked up from germline, CDR1 is SEHNR and CDR2 is FQNEAQ (reference sequence). The CDR3 covers 14 residues. The method was immunoSEQ multiplex PCR; TCRdb's version includes in-frame clones alone and lacks a portion of them. The sample carries about 1,900,000 clones, roughly 94% recorded once.

The receptor was derived from a man in his late teens or twenties in good health. The sequencing input was naive CD8+ T cells sorted from blood. This chain connects TRBV7-9 to TRBJ2-5; D gene uncertain. CDR3 DNA sequence: TGTGCCAGCAGCTTTGACGGAAGCCAAGAGACCCAGTACTTC. This codes for CASSFDGSQETQYF.